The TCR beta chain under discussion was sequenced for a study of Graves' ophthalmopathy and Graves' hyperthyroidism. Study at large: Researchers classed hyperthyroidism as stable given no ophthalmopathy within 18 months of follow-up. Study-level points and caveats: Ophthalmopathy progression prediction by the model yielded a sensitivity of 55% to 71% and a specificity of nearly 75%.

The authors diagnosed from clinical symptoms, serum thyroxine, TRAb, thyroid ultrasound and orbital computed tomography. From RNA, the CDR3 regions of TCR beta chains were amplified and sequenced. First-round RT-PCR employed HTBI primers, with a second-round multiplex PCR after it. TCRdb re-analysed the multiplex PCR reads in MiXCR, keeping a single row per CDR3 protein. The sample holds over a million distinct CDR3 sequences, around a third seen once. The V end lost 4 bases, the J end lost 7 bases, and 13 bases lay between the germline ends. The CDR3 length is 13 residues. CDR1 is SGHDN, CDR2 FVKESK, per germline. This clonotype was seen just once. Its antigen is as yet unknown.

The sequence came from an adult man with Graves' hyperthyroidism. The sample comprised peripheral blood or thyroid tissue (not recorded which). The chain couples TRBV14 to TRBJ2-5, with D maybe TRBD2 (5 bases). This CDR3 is CASSPGPGMTQYF. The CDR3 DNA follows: TGTGCCAGCAGCCCTGGACCGGGGATGACCCAGTACTTC.